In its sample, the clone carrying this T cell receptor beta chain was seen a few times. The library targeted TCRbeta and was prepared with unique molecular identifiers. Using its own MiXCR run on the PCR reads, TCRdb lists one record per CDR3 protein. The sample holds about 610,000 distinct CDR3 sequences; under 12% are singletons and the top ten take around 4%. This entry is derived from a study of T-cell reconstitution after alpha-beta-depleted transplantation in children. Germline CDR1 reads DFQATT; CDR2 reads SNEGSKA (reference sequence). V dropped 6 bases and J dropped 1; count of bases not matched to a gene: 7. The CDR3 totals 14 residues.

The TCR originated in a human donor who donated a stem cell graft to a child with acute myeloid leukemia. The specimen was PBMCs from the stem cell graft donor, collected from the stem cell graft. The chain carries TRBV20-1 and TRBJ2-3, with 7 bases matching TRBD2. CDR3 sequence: CSAVAGYRTDTQYF. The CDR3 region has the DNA TGCAGTGCCGTAGCGGGTTACCGCACAGATACGCAGTATTTT.